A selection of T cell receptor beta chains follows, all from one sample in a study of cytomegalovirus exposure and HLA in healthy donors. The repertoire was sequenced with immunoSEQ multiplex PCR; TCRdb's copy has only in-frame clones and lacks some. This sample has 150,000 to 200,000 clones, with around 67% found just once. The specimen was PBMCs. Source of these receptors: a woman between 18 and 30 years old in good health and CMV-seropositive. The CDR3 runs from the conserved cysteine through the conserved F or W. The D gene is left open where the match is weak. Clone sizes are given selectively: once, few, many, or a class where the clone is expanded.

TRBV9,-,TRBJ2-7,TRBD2,CASSAAGGPDEQYF,TGTGCCAGCAGCGCAGCGGGAGGGCCCGACGAGCAGTACTTC
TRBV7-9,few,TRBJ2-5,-,CASSLNTGEKTQYF,TGTGCCAGCAGCCTTAATACGGGGGAAAAGACCCAGTACTTC
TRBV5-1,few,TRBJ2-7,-,CASSLGVFYEQYF,TGCGCCAGCAGCTTGGGAGTGTTCTACGAGCAGTACTTC
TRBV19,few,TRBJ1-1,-,CASSIRGHPEAFF,TGTGCCAGTAGTATAAGGGGACACCCTGAAGCTTTCTTT
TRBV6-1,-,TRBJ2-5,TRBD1,CASSVTGGVETQYF,TGTGCCAGCAGTGTGACAGGGGGCGTCGAGACCCAGTACTTC
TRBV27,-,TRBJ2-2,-,CASSLASDRRVEELFF,TGTGCCAGCAGTTTAGCATCCGACAGGCGGGTGGAGGAGCTGTTTTTT
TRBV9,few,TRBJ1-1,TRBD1,CASSIRDRNTEAFF,TGTGCCAGCAGTATTCGGGACAGGAACACTGAAGCTTTCTTT
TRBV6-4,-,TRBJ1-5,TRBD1,CASSDSISHRGGPSNQPQHF,TGTGCCAGCAGTGACTCGATATCGCACAGGGGTGGGCCGAGCAATCAGCCCCAGCATTTT
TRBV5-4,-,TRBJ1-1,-,CASSLPDRTNTEAFF,TGTGCCAGCAGCTTGCCCGACAGAACGAACACTGAAGCTTTCTTT
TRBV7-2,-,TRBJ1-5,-,CASSFPGNQPQHF,TGTGCCAGCAGCTTCCCCGGGAATCAGCCCCAGCATTTT
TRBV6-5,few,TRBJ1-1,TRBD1,CASSKPGTGNTEAFF,TGTGCCAGCAGTAAGCCCGGGACAGGGAACACTGAAGCTTTCTTT
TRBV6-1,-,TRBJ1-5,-,CASMTRGGDQPQHF,TGTGCCAGCATGACCAGGGGTGGGGATCAGCCCCAGCATTTT
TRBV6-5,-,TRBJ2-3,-,CASSWVGAADTQYF,TGTGCCAGCAGTTGGGTAGGGGCCGCAGATACGCAGTATTTT
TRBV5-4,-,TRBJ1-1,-,CASSNRVNTEAFF,TGTGCCAGCAGCAACAGGGTCAACACTGAAGCTTTCTTT
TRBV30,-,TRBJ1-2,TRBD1,CAWSFRDRGGYTF,TGTGCGTGGAGTTTCCGGGACAGGGGTGGCTACACCTTC
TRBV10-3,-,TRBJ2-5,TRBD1,CAIGLGQGGDQYF,TGTGCCATCGGTCTTGGACAGGGAGGAGACCAGTACTTC
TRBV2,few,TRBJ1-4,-,CASRRTATHEKLFF,TGTGCCAGCAGGAGGACAGCAACGCATGAAAAACTGTTTTTT
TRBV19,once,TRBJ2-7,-,CASAGAYEQYF,TGTGCCAGCGCAGGGGCCTACGAGCAGTACTTC
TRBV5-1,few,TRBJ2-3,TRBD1,CASSLGQGYTDTQYF,TGCGCCAGCAGCTTGGGACAGGGTTACACAGATACGCAGTATTTT
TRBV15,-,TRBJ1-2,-,CATSRDIGDYGYTF,TGTGCCACCAGCAGGGACATCGGCGACTATGGCTACACCTTC
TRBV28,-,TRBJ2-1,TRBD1,CASSLSGQGPYNEQFF,TGTGCCAGCAGTTTAAGCGGACAGGGTCCCTACAATGAGCAGTTCTTC
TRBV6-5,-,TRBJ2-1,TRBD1,CASSYYMDRAHEQFF,TGTGCCAGCAGTTATTACATGGACAGGGCCCATGAGCAGTTCTTC
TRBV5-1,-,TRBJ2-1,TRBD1,CASTPDRGHYNEQFF,TGCGCCAGTACTCCAGACAGGGGCCATTACAATGAGCAGTTCTTC
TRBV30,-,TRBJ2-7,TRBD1,CAWSGQGYEQYF,TGTGCCTGGAGTGGACAGGGCTACGAGCAGTACTTC
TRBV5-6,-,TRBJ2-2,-,CASSWSPNTGELFF,TGTGCCAGCAGCTGGAGCCCGAACACCGGGGAGCTGTTTTTT
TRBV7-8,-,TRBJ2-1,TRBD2,CASSLPGLAEHNEQFF,TGTGCCAGCAGCTTACCGGGACTAGCGGAACACAATGAGCAGTTCTTC
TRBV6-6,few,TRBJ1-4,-,CASSYIINEKLFF,TGTGCCAGCAGTTACATTATAAATGAAAAACTGTTTTTT
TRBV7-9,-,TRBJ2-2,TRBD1,CASSLRTGTTGELFF,TGTGCCAGCAGCCTCAGGACAGGAACAACCGGGGAGCTGTTTTTT
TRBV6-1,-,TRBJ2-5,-,CASRRTVQETQYF,TGTGCCAGCAGGAGGACAGTCCAAGAGACCCAGTACTTC
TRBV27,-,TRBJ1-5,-,CASSPMGRYSNQPQHF,TGTGCCAGCAGCCCAATGGGGCGATATAGCAATCAGCCCCAGCATTTT
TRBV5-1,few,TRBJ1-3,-,CASSLDRSSGNTIYF,TGCGCCAGCAGCTTGGACAGGTCCTCTGGAAACACCATATATTTT
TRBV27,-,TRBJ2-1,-,CASSLSSRGYNEQFF,TGTGCCAGCAGTTTATCGTCCAGGGGCTACAATGAGCAGTTCTTC
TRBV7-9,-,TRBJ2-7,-,CASSPQKGAATSYEQYF,TGTGCCAGCAGCCCGCAAAAAGGGGCAGCTACCTCCTACGAGCAGTACTTC
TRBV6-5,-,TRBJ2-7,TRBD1,CASQTGSYEQYF,TGTGCCAGCCAGACAGGGAGCTACGAGCAGTACTTC
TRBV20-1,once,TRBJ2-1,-,CSASLANEQFF,TGCAGTGCTTCCCTAGCGAATGAGCAGTTCTTC
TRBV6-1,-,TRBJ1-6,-,CASSGEGGRSPLHF,TGTGCCAGCAGTGGAGAGGGAGGAAGATCACCCCTCCACTTT
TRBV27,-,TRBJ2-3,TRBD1,CASSLYAGTGVTDTQYF,TGTGCCAGCTCCCTTTACGCAGGGACAGGGGTCACAGATACGCAGTATTTT
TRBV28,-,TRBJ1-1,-,CASRQDRLNTEAFF,TGTGCCAGCAGACAAGACAGATTGAACACTGAAGCTTTCTTT
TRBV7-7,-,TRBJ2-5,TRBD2,CASSLASGSSETQYF,TGTGCTAGCAGCTTGGCTAGCGGGAGTAGTGAGACCCAGTACTTC
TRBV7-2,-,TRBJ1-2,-,CASSPKWGSTNYGYTF,TGTGCCAGCAGCCCTAAATGGGGCAGCACTAACTATGGCTACACCTTC
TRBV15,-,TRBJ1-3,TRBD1,CATAFQGGANTIYF,TGTGCCACCGCTTTTCAGGGGGGAGCAAACACCATATATTTT
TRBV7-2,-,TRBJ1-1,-,CASSLDLPGTEAFF,TGTGCCAGCAGCTTAGACCTGCCGGGGACTGAAGCTTTCTTT
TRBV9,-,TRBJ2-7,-,CASSVGGGTYEQYF,TGTGCCAGCAGCGTAGGAGGCGGGACCTACGAGCAGTACTTC
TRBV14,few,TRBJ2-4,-,CASSRDRKSIQYF,TGTGCCAGCAGTCGTGACAGGAAAAGTATTCAGTACTTC
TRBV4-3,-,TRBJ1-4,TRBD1,CASNSGWQGAEKLFF,TGCGCCAGCAACTCCGGTTGGCAGGGGGCGGAAAAACTGTTTTTT
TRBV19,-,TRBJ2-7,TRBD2,CASSPRGGSQGEQYF,TGTGCCAGTAGTCCTAGGGGAGGGAGCCAGGGCGAGCAGTACTTC
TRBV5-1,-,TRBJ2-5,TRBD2,CASSLGSGGGQETQYF,TGCGCCAGCAGCTTGGGGAGCGGGGGGGGACAAGAGACCCAGTACTTC
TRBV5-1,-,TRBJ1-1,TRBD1,CASSWSGTGDTEAFF,TGCGCCAGCAGCTGGAGCGGGACAGGAGACACTGAAGCTTTCTTT
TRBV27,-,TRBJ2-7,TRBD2,CASSWGLAGGYEQYF,TGTGCCAGCAGTTGGGGACTAGCGGGAGGTTACGAGCAGTACTTC
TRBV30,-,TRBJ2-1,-,CAWNTLGGEQFF,TGTGCCTGGAATACGCTAGGAGGGGAGCAGTTCTTC
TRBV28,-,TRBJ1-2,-,CASSSPLGLGEINYGYTF,TGTGCCAGCAGTTCCCCCTTGGGGTTGGGAGAAATCAACTATGGCTACACCTTC